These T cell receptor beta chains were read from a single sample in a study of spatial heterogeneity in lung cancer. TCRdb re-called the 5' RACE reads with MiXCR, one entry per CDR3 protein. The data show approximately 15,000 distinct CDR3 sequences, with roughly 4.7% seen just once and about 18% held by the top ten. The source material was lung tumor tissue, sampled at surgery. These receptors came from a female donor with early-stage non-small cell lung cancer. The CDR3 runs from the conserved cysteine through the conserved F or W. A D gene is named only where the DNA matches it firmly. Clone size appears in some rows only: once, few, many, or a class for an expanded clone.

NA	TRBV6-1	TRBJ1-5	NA	TGTGCCAGCAGGAGTGAGGCGGCCAATCAGCCCCAGCATTTT	CASRSEAANQPQHF
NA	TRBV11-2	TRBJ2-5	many	TGTGCCAGCAGCTTTGGACGGAGAGAGACCCAGTACTTC	CASSFGRRETQYF
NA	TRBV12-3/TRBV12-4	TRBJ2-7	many	TGTGCCAGCAGTTTAGATTCAGGGAACGAGCAGTACTTC	CASSLDSGNEQYF
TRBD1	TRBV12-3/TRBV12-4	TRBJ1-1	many	TGTGCCAGCATCCGGGACAGGGAATTTAACACTGAAGCTTTCTTT	CASIRDREFNTEAFF
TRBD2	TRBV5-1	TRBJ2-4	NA	TGCGCCAGCAGCTTGGAGCGGGGGAGGGCGAACATTCAGTACTTC	CASSLERGRANIQYF
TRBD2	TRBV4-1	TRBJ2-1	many	TGCGCCAGCAGCCAAGTCCGGACTAGCTCTTCCTACAATGAGCAGTTCTTC	CASSQVRTSSSYNEQFF
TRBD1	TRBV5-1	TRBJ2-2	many	TGCGCCAGCAGTCAGGCGGGACAGGGGAACACCGGGGAGCTGTTTTTT	CASSQAGQGNTGELFF
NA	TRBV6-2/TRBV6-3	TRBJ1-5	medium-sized	TGTGCCAGCAGAGATAGCGGTCAGCCCCAGCATTTT	CASRDSGQPQHF
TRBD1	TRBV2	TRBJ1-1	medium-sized	TGTGCCAGCGAGGAACAGGGGGCGACTGAAGCTTTCTTT	CASEEQGATEAFF
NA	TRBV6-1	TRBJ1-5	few	TGTGCCAGCAGTGAAGCGCCTTCGGGAATATGGGGACAGCCCCAGCATTTT	CASSEAPSGIWGQPQHF
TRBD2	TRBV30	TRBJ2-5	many	TGTGCCTGGAGTATGGCGGGGGGAGAGACCCAGTACTTC	CAWSMAGGETQYF
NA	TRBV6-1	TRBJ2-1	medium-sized	TGTGCCAGCAGTCGAGAGGGGCCCCCCAATGAGCAGTTCTTC	CASSREGPPNEQFF
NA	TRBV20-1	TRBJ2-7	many	TGCAGTGCTTCAAAAGGGCCCCCGATCGAGCAGTACTTC	CSASKGPPIEQYF
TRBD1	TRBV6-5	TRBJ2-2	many	TGTGCCAGCAGTCGACAGGGCGGGGAGCTGTTTTTT	CASSRQGGELFF
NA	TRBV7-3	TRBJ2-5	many	TGTGCCAGCAGCTTAAGCGGGTCGGGACAGACCCAGTACTTC	CASSLSGSGQTQYF
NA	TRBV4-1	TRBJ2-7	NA	TGCGCCAGCAGCCAAGGAAGGACCCTAGGTATTGACGAGCAGTACTTC	CASSQGRTLGIDEQYF
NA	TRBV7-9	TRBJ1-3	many	TGTGCCAGCAGCTTTGGGGCGGCGGGGAGATACTCTGGAAACACCATATATTTT	CASSFGAAGRYSGNTIYF
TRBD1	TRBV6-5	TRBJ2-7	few	TGTGCCAGCAGCGAGACAGGGGGTATCTACGAGCAGTACTTC	CASSETGGIYEQYF
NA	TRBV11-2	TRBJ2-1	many	TGTGCCAGCAGCTTAGGGCCGCCCTACAATGAGCAGTTCTTC	CASSLGPPYNEQFF
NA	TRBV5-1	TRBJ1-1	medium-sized	TGCGCCAGCAGCTTAGTTGGACTTTACTCGGATGGCAGCACTGAAGCTTTCTTT	CASSLVGLYSDGSTEAFF
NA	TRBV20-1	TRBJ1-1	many	TGCAGTGCCATCCGCGCCCTCAACACTGAAGCTTTCTTT	CSAIRALNTEAFF
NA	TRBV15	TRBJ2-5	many	TGTGCCACCAGCGAGGGGCTCAACACAGGGACCACCCAAGAGACCCAGTACTTC	CATSEGLNTGTTQETQYF
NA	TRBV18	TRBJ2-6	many	TGTGCCAGCTCACTGCGATCAGGGAACTCTGGGGCCAACGTCCTGACTTTC	CASSLRSGNSGANVLTF
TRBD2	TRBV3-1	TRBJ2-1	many	TGTGCCAGCAGTCCTATTAGCGGGGGCTCTCAGGGTAAGCAGTTCTTC	CASSPISGGSQGKQFF
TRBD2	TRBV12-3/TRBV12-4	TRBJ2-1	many	TGTGCCAGCAAACCTAAAGCGGGGGGGCCGGCAAATGAGCAGTTCTTC	CASKPKAGGPANEQFF
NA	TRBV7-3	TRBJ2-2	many	TGTGCCAGCAGCTTAGGGGGAAATGCGAATACCGGGGAGCTGTTTTTT	CASSLGGNANTGELFF